The rows below give T cell receptor beta chains drawn from one sample of a study of cytomegalovirus exposure and HLA in healthy donors. Assay: immunoSEQ multiplex PCR; the TCRdb copy retains only in-frame clones and omits some. The sample lists 60,000 to 80,000 clones, less than 65% occurring once. Sequenced: PBMCs. These TCRs come from a man aged 25-45 years in good health and CMV-seronegative. Each CDR3 is given with its conserved first and last residue. A D gene is named only where the DNA matches it firmly. Rows may omit the clone size; those that give it use once, few, many or a size class.

D gene	V gene	clone size	J gene	CDR3 DNA	CDR3 protein
NA	TRBV6-5	NA	TRBJ2-7	TGTGCCAGCAGACCTTCCCACAGTTACGAGCAGTACTTC	CASRPSHSYEQYF
NA	TRBV29-1	NA	TRBJ2-2	TGCAGCGTTGAAGGGACAGCCAGTACCGGGGAGCTGTTTTTT	CSVEGTASTGELFF
TRBD1	TRBV2	once	TRBJ1-2	TGTGCCAGCAGGGAAACAGGGGGCGATGGCTACACCTTC	CASRETGGDGYTF
NA	TRBV7-2	NA	TRBJ1-1	TGTGCCAGCAGCCAACAACCGGGACAGAACACTGAAGCTTTCTTT	CASSQQPGQNTEAFF
TRBD2	TRBV7-9	few	TRBJ2-7	TGTGCCAGCAGCTTAGCACCTAGCGGCTACGAGCAGTACTTC	CASSLAPSGYEQYF
NA	TRBV13	NA	TRBJ1-2	TGTGCCAGCAGCTTAGGACAGACTAACTATGGCTACACCTTC	CASSLGQTNYGYTF
NA	TRBV6-4	NA	TRBJ1-6	TGTGCCAGCAGCGTCACAATTCATAATTCACCCCTCCACTTT	CASSVTIHNSPLHF
NA	TRBV18	NA	TRBJ2-7	TGTGCCAGCTCACCACCAACAGGGATCGAGCAGTACTTC	CASSPPTGIEQYF
NA	TRBV10-3	NA	TRBJ2-7	TGTGCCATCAGGGAGGACACCTCCTACGAGCAGTACTTC	CAIREDTSYEQYF
NA	TRBV6-5	NA	TRBJ2-5	TGTGCCAGCAGTTACAGGGGGGAGACCCAGTACTTC	CASSYRGETQYF
TRBD2	TRBV4-2	NA	TRBJ2-7	TGTGCCAGCAGCCAAGACGGGTCGGGGGGTGGTTCCGAGCAGTACTTC	CASSQDGSGGGSEQYF
NA	TRBV7-9	NA	TRBJ2-7	TGTGCCAGCACCAGGGGCTACGAGCAGTACTTC	CASTRGYEQYF
TRBD2	TRBV30	NA	TRBJ2-3	TGTGCCTGGAGTGTACCTAGCGGGGGTAGGAATACGCAGTATTTT	CAWSVPSGGRNTQYF
NA	TRBV5-6	few	TRBJ1-6	TGTGCCAGCAGCCCACCGGACAGTTTCCTCCCCCTCCACTTT	CASSPPDSFLPLHF
TRBD1	TRBV7-9	NA	TRBJ2-5	TGTGCCAGCAGCCACGACAGGGCCCGTGAGACCCAGTACTTC	CASSHDRARETQYF
TRBD1	TRBV18	NA	TRBJ2-7	TGTGCCAGCTCGAGGACAGGGGCGGGCGAGCAGTACTTC	CASSRTGAGEQYF
TRBD1	TRBV5-1	NA	TRBJ2-1	TGCGCCAGCAGCTTGGTTATGGGACAGGCCAGCAATGAGCAGTTCTTC	CASSLVMGQASNEQFF
NA	TRBV7-9	NA	TRBJ1-1	TGTGCCAGCAGCTCGACTGGGGCCGGGAACACTGAAGCTTTCTTT	CASSSTGAGNTEAFF
TRBD1	TRBV5-1	NA	TRBJ2-7	TGCGCCAGCAGCTTTCTCACCGGGACAGATTCTTCCTACGAGCAGTACTTC	CASSFLTGTDSSYEQYF
NA	TRBV30	NA	TRBJ1-2	TGTGCCTGGAGTGTGGGAGGCTATGGCTACACCTTC	CAWSVGGYGYTF
NA	TRBV5-1	few	TRBJ2-5	TGCGCCAGCAGCCCACATAAGTACTTC	CASSPHKYF
NA	TRBV7-6	NA	TRBJ2-2	TGTGCCAGCAGACTAAGTGTTTCGACCGGGGAGCTGTTTTTT	CASRLSVSTGELFF
TRBD2	TRBV5-1	NA	TRBJ2-5	TGCGCCAGCAGCTTGGGACTAGCGGGGGAATTTCGTCAAGAGACCCAGTACTTC	CASSLGLAGEFRQETQYF
TRBD1	TRBV6-5	NA	TRBJ2-7	TGTGCCAGCAGTGGGACAGGGGGCCCCCACGAGCAGTACTTC	CASSGTGGPHEQYF